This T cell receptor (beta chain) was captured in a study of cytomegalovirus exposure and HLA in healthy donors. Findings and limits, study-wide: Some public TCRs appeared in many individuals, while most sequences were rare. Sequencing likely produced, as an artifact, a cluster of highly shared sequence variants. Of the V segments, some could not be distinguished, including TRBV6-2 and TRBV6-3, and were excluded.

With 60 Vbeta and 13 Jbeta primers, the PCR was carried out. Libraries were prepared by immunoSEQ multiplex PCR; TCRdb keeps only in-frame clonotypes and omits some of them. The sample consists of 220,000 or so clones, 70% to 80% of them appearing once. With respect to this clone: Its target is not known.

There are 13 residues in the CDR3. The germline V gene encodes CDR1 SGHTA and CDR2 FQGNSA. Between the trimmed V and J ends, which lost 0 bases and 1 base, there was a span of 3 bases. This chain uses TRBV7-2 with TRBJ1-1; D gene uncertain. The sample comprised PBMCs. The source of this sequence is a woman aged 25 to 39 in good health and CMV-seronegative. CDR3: CASSLAANTEAFF. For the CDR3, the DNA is TGTGCCAGCAGCTTAGCGGCGAACACTGAAGCTTTCTTT. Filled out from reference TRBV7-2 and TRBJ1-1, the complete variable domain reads GAGVSQSPSNKVTEKGKDVELRCDPISGHTALYWYRQSLGQGLEFLIYFQGNSAPDKSGLPSDRFSAERTGGSVSTLTIQRTQQEDSAVYLCASSLAANTEAFFGQGTRLTVV.